A selection of T cell receptor beta chains follows, all from one sample in a study of shared clonotypes between healthy human individuals. The protocol was immunoSEQ multiplex PCR, while the TCRdb copy is restricted to in-frame clones and leaves out a portion. The repertoire holds a few hundred thousand clones, with over 75% as singletons. The sequenced sample was memory CD8+ T cells sorted from blood. These TCRs come from a man between 18 and 29 years old in good health. CDR3s include the opening cysteine and the closing phenylalanine or tryptophan. Fields, in order: V gene, CDR3 protein.

V gene: TRBV10-1; CDR3 protein: CASSDGLIQGPNQPQHF
V gene: TRBV28; CDR3 protein: CASSLGTEISYEQYF
V gene: TRBV6-5; CDR3 protein: CASSLGVVVNTGELFF
V gene: TRBV6-1; CDR3 protein: CASSEAQGNEQYF
V gene: TRBV13; CDR3 protein: CASSVRQGVNTGELFF
V gene: TRBV27; CDR3 protein: CASSLLAGGPNEQFF
V gene: TRBV7-9; CDR3 protein: CASSLADRLVGYTF
V gene: TRBV28; CDR3 protein: CASSLETGTRETQYF
V gene: TRBV9; CDR3 protein: CASSVGPGGNTGELFF
V gene: TRBV13; CDR3 protein: CASSLESTYEQYF
V gene: TRBV13; CDR3 protein: CASSLVSSGGPSTDTQYF
V gene: TRBV7-7; CDR3 protein: CASSVLSGGQETQYF
V gene: TRBV6-6; CDR3 protein: CASRPDLKGKNEKLFF
V gene: TRBV7-9; CDR3 protein: CASSPTEDREEAFF
V gene: TRBV4-1; CDR3 protein: CASSQVFRVRVSPLHF
V gene: TRBV28; CDR3 protein: CASSFFQGSGEQYF
V gene: TRBV5-1; CDR3 protein: CASSLAGGDKNIQYF
V gene: TRBV15; CDR3 protein: CATSDGGGTYEQYF
V gene: TRBV7-9; CDR3 protein: CASSLGVNGDEQYF
V gene: TRBV7-2; CDR3 protein: CASSPGTDYEQYF